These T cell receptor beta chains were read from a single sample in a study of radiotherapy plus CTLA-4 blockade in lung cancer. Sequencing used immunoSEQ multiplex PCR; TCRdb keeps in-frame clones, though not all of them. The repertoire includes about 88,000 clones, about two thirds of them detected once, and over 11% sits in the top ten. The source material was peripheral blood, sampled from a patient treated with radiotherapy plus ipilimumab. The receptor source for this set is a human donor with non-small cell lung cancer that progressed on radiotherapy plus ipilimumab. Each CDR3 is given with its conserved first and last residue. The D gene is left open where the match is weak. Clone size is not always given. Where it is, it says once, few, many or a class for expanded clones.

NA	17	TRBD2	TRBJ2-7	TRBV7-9	CASSWGPAGGRVYEQYF	TGTGCCAGCAGCTGGGGGCCAGCGGGGGGCCGGGTCTACGAGCAGTACTTC
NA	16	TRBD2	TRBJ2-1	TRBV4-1	CASSQDWGGSYNEQFF	TGCGCCAGCAGCCAAGATTGGGGGGGAAGCTACAATGAGCAGTTCTTC
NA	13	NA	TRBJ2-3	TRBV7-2	CASSTTRGDTQYF	TGTGCCAGCAGCACGACCCGAGGAGATACGCAGTATTTT
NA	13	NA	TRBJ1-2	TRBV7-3	CASSFGLADGYTF	TGTGCCAGCAGCTTTGGACTTGCGGATGGGTACACCTTC
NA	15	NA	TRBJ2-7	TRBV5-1	CASSLALGEGYEQYF	TGCGCCAGCAGCTTGGCGCTCGGGGAAGGATACGAGCAGTACTTC
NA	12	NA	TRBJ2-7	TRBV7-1	CASSFQGYEQYF	TGTGCCAGCAGCTTCCAGGGCTACGAGCAGTACTTC
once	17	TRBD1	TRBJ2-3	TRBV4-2	CASSLLGQPTSTDTQYF	TGTGCCAGCAGCTTACTGGGACAGCCAACTAGCACAGATACGCAGTATTTT
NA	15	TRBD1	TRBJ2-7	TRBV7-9	CASSPETGVHYEQYF	TGTGCCAGCAGCCCGGAAACAGGGGTTCACTACGAGCAGTACTTC
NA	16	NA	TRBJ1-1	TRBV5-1	CASSLAPTGLDTEAFF	TGCGCCAGCAGCTTGGCCCCAACAGGGTTGGACACTGAAGCTTTCTTT
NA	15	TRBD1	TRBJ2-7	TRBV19	CASSISGTGTYEQYF	TGTGCCAGTAGTATTTCCGGGACAGGCACCTACGAGCAGTACTTC
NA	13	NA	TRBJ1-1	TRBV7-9	CASSLVGDSEAFF	TGTGCCAGCAGCTTAGTCGGGGATAGTGAAGCTTTCTTT
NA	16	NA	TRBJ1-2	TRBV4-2	CASSQDPRTTNYGYTF	TGTGCCAGCAGCCAAGATCCCCGGACGACTAACTATGGCTACACCTTC
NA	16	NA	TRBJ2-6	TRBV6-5	CASSYTPGLWANVLTF	TGTGCCAGCAGTTACACCCCAGGGCTCTGGGCCAACGTCCTGACTTTC
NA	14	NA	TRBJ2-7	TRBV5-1	CASSPTGTGYEQYF	TGCGCCAGCAGCCCCACAGGGACTGGATACGAGCAGTACTTC
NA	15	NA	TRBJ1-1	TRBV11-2	CASSSTTHLNTEAFF	TGTGCCAGCAGCTCCACTACTCACCTGAACACTGAAGCTTTCTTT
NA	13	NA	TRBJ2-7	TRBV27	CASSFGITYEQYF	TGTGCCAGCAGTTTCGGGATAACCTACGAGCAGTACTTC
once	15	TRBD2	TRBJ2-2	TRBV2	CASRKTSGNTGELFF	TGTGCCAGCAGGAAGACTAGCGGGAACACCGGGGAGCTGTTTTTT
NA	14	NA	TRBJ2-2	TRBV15	CATSRGPNTGELFF	TGTGCCACCAGCAGAGGGCCGAACACCGGGGAGCTGTTTTTT
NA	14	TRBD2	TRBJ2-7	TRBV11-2	CASSFASGPYEQYF	TGTGCCAGCAGCTTCGCTAGCGGTCCCTACGAGCAGTACTTC
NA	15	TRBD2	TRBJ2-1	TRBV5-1	CASHSSGSSYNEQFF	TGCGCCAGCCATTCAAGCGGGAGCTCCTACAATGAGCAGTTCTTC
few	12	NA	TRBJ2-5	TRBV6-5	CASSYSGETQYF	TGTGCCAGCAGTTACTCGGGGGAGACCCAGTACTTC
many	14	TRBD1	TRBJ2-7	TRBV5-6	CASSSDRAGYEQYF	TGTGCCAGCAGCTCCGACAGGGCTGGCTACGAGCAGTACTTC
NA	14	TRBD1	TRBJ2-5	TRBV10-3	CAIRGDRGSETQYF	TGTGCCATCAGGGGGGACAGGGGGTCGGAGACCCAGTACTTC
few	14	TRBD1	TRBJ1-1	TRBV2	CASSYDRVVAEAFF	TGTGCCAGCAGTTATGACAGGGTGGTGGCTGAAGCTTTCTTT
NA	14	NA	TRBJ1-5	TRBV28	CASSSQGLDQPQHF	TGTGCCAGCAGTTCACAGGGACTGGATCAGCCCCAGCATTTT
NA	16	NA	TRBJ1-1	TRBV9	CASSVEGAFNSEEAFF	TGTGCCAGCAGCGTAGAAGGGGCCTTCAATTCGGAAGAAGCTTTCTTT
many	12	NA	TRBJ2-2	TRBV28	CASRSGAGELFF	TGTGCCAGCAGATCAGGGGCCGGGGAGCTGTTTTTT
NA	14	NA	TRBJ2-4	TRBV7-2	CASSFGSRPTIQYF	TGTGCCAGCAGCTTCGGCTCCCGCCCTACTATTCAGTACTTC
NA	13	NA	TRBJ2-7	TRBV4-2	CASSQDVVNEQYF	TGTGCCAGCAGCCAAGACGTAGTAAACGAGCAGTACTTC
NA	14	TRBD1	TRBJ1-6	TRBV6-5	CASSLGQGASPLHF	TGTGCCAGCAGCTTGGGACAGGGTGCTTCACCCCTCCACTTT
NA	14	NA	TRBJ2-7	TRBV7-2	CASSPDLLTYEQYF	TGTGCCAGCAGCCCTGACCTTTTAACCTACGAGCAGTACTTC
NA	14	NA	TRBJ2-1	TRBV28	CASSLWGRGDEQFF	TGTGCCAGCAGTTTATGGGGCCGGGGCGATGAGCAGTTCTTC
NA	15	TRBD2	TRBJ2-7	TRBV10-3	CAISEPGGLAWEQYF	TGTGCCATCAGTGAGCCGGGGGGACTAGCGTGGGAGCAGTACTTC
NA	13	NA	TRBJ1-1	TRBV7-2	CASSRLKDTEAFF	TGTGCCAGCAGCCGCTTGAAGGACACTGAAGCTTTCTTT
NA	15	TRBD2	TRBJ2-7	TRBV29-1	CSVGPAGDGNYEQYF	TGCAGCGTTGGCCCCGCGGGGGACGGGAACTACGAGCAGTACTTC
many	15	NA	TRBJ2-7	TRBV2	CASSVGRANSYEQYF	TGTGCCAGCAGTGTGGGTCGGGCGAACTCCTACGAGCAGTACTTC
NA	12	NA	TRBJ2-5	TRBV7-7	CASSSTDLTQYF	TGTGCCAGCAGCTCGACGGACCTGACCCAGTACTTC
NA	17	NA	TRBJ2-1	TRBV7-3	CASSLTPVAGPYNEQFF	TGTGCCAGCAGCTTAACCCCTGTGGCGGGTCCCTACAATGAGCAGTTCTTC
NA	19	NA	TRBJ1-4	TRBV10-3	CAISESRAGTMTTNEKLFF	TGTGCCATCAGTGAGTCTAGGGCAGGGACCATGACAACTAATGAAAAACTGTTTTTT
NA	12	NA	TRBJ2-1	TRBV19	CASRDVGAEQFF	TGTGCCAGTAGAGATGTGGGAGCAGAGCAGTTCTTC
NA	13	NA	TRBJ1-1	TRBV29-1	CSVNSGPGTEAFF	TGCAGCGTCAACTCAGGCCCGGGGACTGAAGCTTTCTTT
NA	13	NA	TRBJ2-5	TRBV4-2	CASSPDRQETQYF	TGTGCCAGCAGCCCTGACAGACAAGAGACCCAGTACTTC
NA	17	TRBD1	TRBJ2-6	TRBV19	CASSFRGSFSGANVLTF	TGTGCCAGTAGTTTCAGGGGGTCGTTTTCTGGGGCCAACGTCCTGACTTTC
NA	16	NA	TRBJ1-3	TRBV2	CASSETGQFSGNTIYF	TGTGCCAGCAGTGAAACAGGGCAGTTCTCTGGAAACACCATATATTTT
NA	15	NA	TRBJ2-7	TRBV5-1	CASSLGAASINEQYF	TGCGCCAGCAGCTTGGGGGCCGCAAGTATTAACGAGCAGTACTTC
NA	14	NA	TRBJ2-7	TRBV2	CASSDGRNPSEQYF	TGTGCCAGCAGTGACGGGCGGAACCCTAGCGAGCAGTACTTC
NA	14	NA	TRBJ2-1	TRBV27	CASSLATAYNEQFF	TGTGCCAGCAGTTTGGCAACCGCCTACAATGAGCAGTTCTTC
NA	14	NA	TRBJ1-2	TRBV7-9	CASSLPGAHYGYTF	TGTGCCAGCAGCTTACCAGGGGCCCATTATGGCTACACCTTC
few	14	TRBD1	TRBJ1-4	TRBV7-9	CASSLQGAGEKLFF	TGTGCCAGCAGCTTGCAGGGGGCTGGAGAAAAACTGTTTTTT
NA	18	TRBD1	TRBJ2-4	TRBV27	CASSLSGQGLGTKNIQYF	TGTGCCAGCAGTTTATCTGGACAGGGTTTGGGGACCAAAAACATTCAGTACTTC
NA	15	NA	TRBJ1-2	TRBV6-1	CASSSYRTPGYGYTF	TGTGCCAGCAGTAGCTATAGAACCCCAGGCTATGGCTACACCTTC